These T cell receptor beta chains were read from a single sample in a study of cytotoxic CD8 clonotypes in ibrutinib-treated CLL. Some clones are missing from TCRdb's copy, which holds only in-frame ones; the method was immunoSEQ multiplex PCR. This table holds 60,000 to 65,000 clones, around 60% found once. This sample comprised PBMCs, obtained after 12 months of ibrutinib treatment. These receptors came from a human donor with chronic lymphocytic leukemia. Both conserved end residues are trimmed from each CDR3.

V gene: TRBV28; CDR3 protein: ASRPDLDLYNEQF
V gene: TRBV10-3; CDR3 protein: AISESAGELF
V gene: TRBV2; CDR3 protein: ASSGGDTQY
V gene: TRBV6-1; CDR3 protein: ASTQTANYGYT
V gene: TRBV5-1; CDR3 protein: ASMLTSGTLNTGELF
V gene: TRBV5-1; CDR3 protein: ASSPDANYEQY
V gene: TRBV5-6; CDR3 protein: ASRIRDSNQPQH
V gene: TRBV18; CDR3 protein: ASSRRQSDFQSVTQY
V gene: TRBV15; CDR3 protein: ATSRGPYSNQPQH
V gene: TRBV7-2; CDR3 protein: ASSLLGLAGWNKETQY
V gene: TRBV4-2; CDR3 protein: ASSQVTSGETQY
V gene: TRBV5-4; CDR3 protein: ASSLGLAGNTGELF
V gene: TRBV2; CDR3 protein: ASRRGSEETQY
V gene: TRBV5-8; CDR3 protein: ASSLEGGNTIY
V gene: TRBV5-1; CDR3 protein: ASSLAITFGRNEQF
V gene: TRBV6-5; CDR3 protein: ASRGAGATYNEQF
V gene: TRBV13; CDR3 protein: ASSSRPGSFNEQF
V gene: TRBV19; CDR3 protein: ASSPQTALSGNTIY
V gene: TRBV27; CDR3 protein: ASSLFTGRLYNEQF
V gene: TRBV11-3; CDR3 protein: ASSPTSGSGNEQF
V gene: TRBV28; CDR3 protein: ASSLAGVNFGELF
V gene: TRBV5-1; CDR3 protein: ASSLVTAGQGGYT
V gene: TRBV18; CDR3 protein: ASSPTWDSSYEQY
V gene: TRBV29-1; CDR3 protein: SVEAGTGGAYNEQF
V gene: TRBV5-1; CDR3 protein: ASSLVPLGNTGELF
V gene: TRBV11-2; CDR3 protein: ASSDNYRGNLYGYT
V gene: TRBV5-4; CDR3 protein: ASSGLALAEQY
V gene: TRBV2; CDR3 protein: ASSVRGGGIEKLF
V gene: TRBV15; CDR3 protein: ATSRDYRDRD
V gene: TRBV6-5; CDR3 protein: ASSYGETQY
V gene: TRBV10-3; CDR3 protein: AISESTQGIGGYT
V gene: TRBV7-9; CDR3 protein: ASSLGPYNEQF
V gene: TRBV4-2; CDR3 protein: ASSQSGNQPQH
V gene: TRBV10-3; CDR3 protein: AMGAFMNTEAF
V gene: TRBV27; CDR3 protein: ASSPRQGEAF
V gene: TRBV19; CDR3 protein: ASSIQGDFSGSPLH
V gene: TRBV29-1; CDR3 protein: SAAKGDNQPQH
V gene: TRBV7-2; CDR3 protein: ASQSGTGYYEQY
V gene: TRBV15; CDR3 protein: ATSRVYPGETQY
V gene: TRBV5-1; CDR3 protein: ASSTFGTTYNEQF
V gene: TRBV28; CDR3 protein: ASITPGQGSQPQH
V gene: TRBV7-6; CDR3 protein: ASSLGTPLGVTDTQY
V gene: TRBV7-9; CDR3 protein: ASSPGLAGGTEQF
V gene: TRBV14; CDR3 protein: ASSQRTGGYAEAF
V gene: TRBV18; CDR3 protein: ASSPLRVGDTEAF
V gene: TRBV30; CDR3 protein: AWRGVNTEAF
V gene: TRBV6-1; CDR3 protein: AINSGANVLT
V gene: TRBV19; CDR3 protein: ASSIMGGLNEQF
V gene: TRBV28; CDR3 protein: ASSLEPPSSGSSNEQF
V gene: TRBV28; CDR3 protein: ASRFLTGGYT
V gene: TRBV6-5; CDR3 protein: ASSRDSYGYT
V gene: TRBV19; CDR3 protein: ASSMGGATDTQY
V gene: TRBV7-8; CDR3 protein: ASSLDAVSDPNEKLF